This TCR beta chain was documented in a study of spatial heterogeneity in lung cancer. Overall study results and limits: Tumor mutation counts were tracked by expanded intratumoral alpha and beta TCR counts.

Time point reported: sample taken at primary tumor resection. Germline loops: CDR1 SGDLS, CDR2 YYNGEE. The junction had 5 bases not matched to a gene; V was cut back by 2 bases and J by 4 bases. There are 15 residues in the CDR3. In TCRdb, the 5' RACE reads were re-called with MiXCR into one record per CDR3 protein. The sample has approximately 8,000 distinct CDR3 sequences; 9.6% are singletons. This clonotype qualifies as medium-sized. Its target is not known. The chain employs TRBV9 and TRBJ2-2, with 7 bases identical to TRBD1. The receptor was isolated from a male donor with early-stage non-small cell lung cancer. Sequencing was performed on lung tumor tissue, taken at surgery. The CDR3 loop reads CASSVDRAGTGELFF. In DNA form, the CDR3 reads TGTGCCAGCAGCGTCGACAGGGCGGGCACCGGGGAGCTGTTTTTT. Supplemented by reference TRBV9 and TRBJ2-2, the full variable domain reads DSGVTQTPKHLITATGQRVTLRCSPRSGDLSVYWYQQSLDQGLQFLIQYYNGEERAKGNILERFSAQQFPDLHSELNLSSLELGDSALYFCASSVDRAGTGELFFGEGSRLTVL.